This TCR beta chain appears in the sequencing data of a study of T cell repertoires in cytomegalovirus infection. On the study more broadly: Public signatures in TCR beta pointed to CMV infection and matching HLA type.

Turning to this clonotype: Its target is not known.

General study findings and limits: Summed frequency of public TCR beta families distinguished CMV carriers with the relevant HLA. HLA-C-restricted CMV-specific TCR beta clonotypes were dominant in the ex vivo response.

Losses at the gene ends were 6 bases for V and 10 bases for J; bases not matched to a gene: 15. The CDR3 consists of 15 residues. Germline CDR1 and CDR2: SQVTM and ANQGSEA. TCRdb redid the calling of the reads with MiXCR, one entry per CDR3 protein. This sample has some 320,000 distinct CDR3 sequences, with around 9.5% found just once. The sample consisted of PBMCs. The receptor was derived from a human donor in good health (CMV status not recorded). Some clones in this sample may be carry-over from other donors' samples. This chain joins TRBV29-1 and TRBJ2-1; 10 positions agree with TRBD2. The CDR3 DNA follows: TGCAGCGTCAACAGAGGTCTAGCGGGAGCCGGGGAGCAGTTCTTC. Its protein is CSVNRGLAGAGEQFF.